The 14 T cell receptor beta chains below all came from one sample that was sequenced in a study of early stage breast cancer tumors. Sequenced by immunoSEQ multiplex PCR; TCRdb stores in-frame clones only, minus some. Of more than 7,500 clones in the sample, 71% were seen once. The sequenced material came from normal breast tissue next to the tumor. The source is a person between 60 and 69 years old with breast cancer.

This chain uses TRBV5-1 with TRBJ2-2; possible D gene TRBD2, 5 bases. Germline V gives CDR1 SGHRS, CDR2 YFSETQ. V dropped 5 bases and J dropped 7 bases, with 18 bases sitting between them. This CDR3 comprises 15 residues. The CDR3 here is CASRARRELVGELFF. The CDR3 DNA reads TGCGCCAGCAGAGCTAGAAGGGAGTTGGTCGGGGAGCTGTTTTTT.

A remark on this clone: Additional DNA sequences in this sample encode the identical CDR3. This chain joins TRBV18 and TRBJ1-5; D is possibly TRBD1 (5 bases). The CDR3 loop spans 14 amino acids. Trimming removed 3 bases at V and 6 bases at J, with 12 bases between. Germline assignment: CDR1 KGHSH and CDR2 LQKENI. The CDR3 here is CASSPGLQGQPQHF. In DNA form, the CDR3 reads TGTGCCAGCTCACCTGGCCTTCAGGGTCAGCCCCAGCATTTT.

The CDR3 protein is CASSEDRGQYPDGYTF. Here the CDR3 DNA reads TGTGCCAGCAGTGAGGACCGCGGACAGTACCCTGATGGCTACACCTTC. The chain joins TRBV6-1 to TRBJ1-2; a possible D gene is TRBD1 (6 bases). The CDR3 is 16 residues long. Germline-derived CDR1 and CDR2 are MNHNS and SASEGT. V was trimmed by 3 bases and J by 6 bases, leaving 20 bases between them.

The chain uses TRBV30 and TRBJ2-7, with D uncertain. This CDR3 has 13 residues. V was clipped by 3 bases and J by 1 base, with 10 bases between them. The V gene's germline CDR1 is GTSNPN and CDR2 SVGIG (reference sequence). DNA for the CDR3: TGTGCCTGGAGCTCGACAATGTCCTACGAGCAGTACTTC. Translated: CAWSSTMSYEQYF.

This clone was recorded a few times. J is TRBJ2-7 and V is TRBV11-1; D is perhaps TRBD2 (6 bases). Trimming left V 3 bases short and J 4 bases short, with 16 bases between. Germline assignment: CDR1 SGHAT and CDR2 FQDESV (reference sequence). The CDR3 consists of 15 residues. CDR3 region: CASSFGWGGVYEQYF. As DNA, the CDR3 is TGTGCCAGCAGCTTTGGGTGGGGAGGCGTGTACGAGCAGTACTTC.

This clone was observed a few times. The rearrangement links TRBV5-1 to TRBJ1-1; possible D gene TRBD1, 6 bases. Germline V lookup: CDR1 SGHRS, CDR2 YFSETQ. The germline V and J ends were trimmed by 2 bases and 11 bases, with 19 bases remaining between them. This CDR3 spans 14 amino acids. The CDR3 nucleotides read TGCGCCAGCAGCTTTAGTAGACAGGAAAAGTCTGCTTTCTTT. Translating it yields CASSFSRQEKSAFF.

V gene TRBV19 combines with J gene TRBJ1-5, with 7 bases aligning to TRBD1. Germline V gives CDR1 LNHDA, CDR2 SQIVND (reference sequence). The J segment lost 15 bases and the V segment lost 0 bases, leaving 5 bases of the junction unmatched. The CDR3 loop spans 12 amino acids. The CDR3 DNA reads TGTGCCAGTAGTATAGAGGACAGGTCCTGGCATTTT. Translating gives CASSIEDRSWHF.

This chain uses TRBV5-1 with TRBJ2-1; 8 bases map to TRBD2. CDR1 SGHRS and CDR2 YFSETQ come from the germline V gene. V was pared by 4 bases and J by 8 bases, with 17 bases of the junction left unmatched. The length of the CDR3 is 17 residues. CDR3 residues: CASSRGVGRAVDDEQFF. The CDR3 coding sequence is TGCGCCAGCAGCCGAGGCGTCGGGAGGGCCGTTGATGATGAGCAGTTCTTC.

The chain combines TRBV12-5 with TRBJ2-2, with a possible D match to TRBD1 (7 bases). The CDR3 length is 17 residues. V was clipped by 2 bases and J by 4 bases, with 17 bases between them. The germline V gene has CDR1 LGHNT and CDR2 FRNRAP. The CDR3 region is CASGLFLSQGGTGELFF. In nucleotides, the CDR3 is TGTGCTAGTGGTTTGTTTCTCTCCCAGGGGGGCACCGGGGAGCTGTTTTTT.

This chain joins TRBV11-2 and TRBJ2-3; D unresolved. Trimming stripped 1 base from V and 2 bases from J, with 10 bases between. The length of the CDR3 is 15 residues. In germline, CDR1 is SGHAT, CDR2 FQNNGV. Here the CDR3 reads CASSLAFSFTDTQYF. Written as DNA, the CDR3 is TGTGCCAGCAGCTTAGCATTCAGTTTCACAGATACGCAGTATTTT.

This clone was detected once. This chain connects TRBV11-2 to TRBJ2-5; D not resolved. The V gene lost 5 bases and the J gene lost 2 bases, with 3 bases spanning the gap. The CDR3 spans 11 residues. From germline, CDR1 is SGHAT and CDR2 FQNNGV. The CDR3 region is CASSPQETQYF. The CDR3 nucleotides read TGTGCCAGCAGCCCGCAAGAGACCCAGTACTTC. The complete variable domain, with remaining parts taken from reference TRBV11-2 and TRBJ2-5, reads EAGVAQSPRYKIIEKRQSVAFWCNPISGHATLYWYQQILGQGPKLLIQFQNNGVVDDSQLPKDRFSAERLKGVDSTLKIQPAKLEDSAVYLCASSPQETQYFGPGTRLLVL.

The V and J genes are TRBV19 and TRBJ2-7, with 7 bases fitting TRBD2. The CDR3 consists of 15 residues. Looked up from germline, CDR1 is LNHDA and CDR2 is SQIVND (reference sequence). V dropped 3 bases and J dropped 4; count of bases not matched to a gene: 9. The CDR3 protein is CASSIRTPGGYEQYF. As DNA, the CDR3 is TGTGCCAGTAGTATTAGGACACCCGGGGGGTACGAGCAGTACTTC.

The V and J genes are TRBV5-8 and TRBJ2-7, with 13 bases lining up with TRBD2. J gave up 0 bases and V 4 bases, and 10 bases lay outside the gene matches. In germline, CDR1 is SGHTS, CDR2 YDEGEE. The CDR3 length is 18 residues. CDR3 loop: CASSTRLAGGSSSYEQYF. The CDR3 DNA sequence: TGTGCCAGCAGCACCAGACTAGCGGGAGGCTCGAGCTCCTACGAGCAGTACTTC. Full variable domain (rest looked up from reference TRBV5-8 and TRBJ2-7): EAGVTQSPTHLIKTRGQQATLRCSPISGHTSVYWYQQALGLGLQFLLWYDEGEERNRGNFPPRFSGRQFPNYSSELNVNALELEDSALYLCASSTRLAGGSSSYEQYFGPGTRLTVT.

In its sample, this clone was seen once. J is TRBJ2-7 and V is TRBV10-2, with TRBD1 identical over 9 bases. With V trimmed by 4 bases and J by 7 bases, 5 bases remained unmatched. The germline gives CDR1 WSHSY, CDR2 SAAADI. The CDR3 has 13 residues. DNA of the CDR3: TGCGCCAGCAGTGGGACAGGGGCGCGAGAGCAGTACTTC. Encoded protein: CASSGTGAREQYF.